This T cell receptor (beta chain) is drawn from a study of blood T cells in healthy people across ages. CDR3 length: 15 residues. The V end lost 2 bases, the J end lost 1 base, and 14 bases lay between the germline ends. Germline V gene lookup returns CDR1 SQVTM and CDR2 ANQGSEA. Through a sample-barcoded 5' primer and a J-beta primer mix, a second PCR was run for roughly 6 to 11 cycles. Every cDNA molecule bore a tag from a template-switch adaptor containing 12 random nucleotides. TCRdb independently ran MiXCR on the 5' RACE reads; one entry per CDR3 protein. The sample yields approximately 1,000,000 distinct CDR3 sequences, 40% to 45% seen once. Healthy Caucasian individuals from Russia aged roughly 6 to 95 were enrolled as donors. Samples had at least 6.5 million PBMCs isolated from them.

Sequencing used blood. J is TRBJ2-5 and V is TRBV29-1; no clear D. The TCR sequence derives from a woman between 55 and 75 years old in good health. The CDR3 sequence: CSVERSATIQETQYF. The DNA for the CDR3 is TGCAGCGTTGAACGGTCAGCAACCATCCAAGAGACCCAGTACTTC.